This T cell receptor (beta chain) was documented in a study of PD-L1 blockade in urothelial cancer. At the level of the study: Median blood clonality was approximately 0.08, with under 100,000 unique TCRs.

Every PCR received spiked-in synthetic TCR analog templates. Clones were sequenced by immunoSEQ multiplex PCR, and TCRdb holds only the in-frame ones, with some missing. The table has approximately 70,000 clones, about 89% seen once; the top ten hold around 3.3%. J lost 10 bases, V lost 3 bases, and 6 bases had no gene match. The CDR3 consists of 15 residues. Per germline, CDR1 SGHTA and CDR2 FQGNSA. Sequencing was performed on PBMCs, taken around atezolizumab (anti-PD-L1) treatment. The chain has TRBV7-2 and TRBJ2-1; the match to TRBD2 covers 13 bases. The sequence was obtained from a man between 60 and 75 years old with urothelial cancer. The CDR3 is CASSFGLAGAGEQFF. The CDR3 DNA reads as TGTGCCAGCAGCTTCGGACTAGCGGGAGCGGGAGAGCAGTTCTTC.